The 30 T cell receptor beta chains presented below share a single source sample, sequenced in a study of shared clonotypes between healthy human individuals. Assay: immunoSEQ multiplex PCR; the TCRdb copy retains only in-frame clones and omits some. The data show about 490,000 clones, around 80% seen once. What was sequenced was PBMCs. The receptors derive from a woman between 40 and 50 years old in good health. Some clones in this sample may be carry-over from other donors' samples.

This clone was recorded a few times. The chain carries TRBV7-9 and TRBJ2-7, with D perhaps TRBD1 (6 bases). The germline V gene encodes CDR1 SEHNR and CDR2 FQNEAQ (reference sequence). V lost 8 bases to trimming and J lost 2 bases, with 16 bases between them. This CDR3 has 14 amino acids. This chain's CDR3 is CASVPAGTPYEQYF. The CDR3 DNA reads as TGTGCCAGCGTACCCGCCGGGACACCCTACGAGCAGTACTTC.

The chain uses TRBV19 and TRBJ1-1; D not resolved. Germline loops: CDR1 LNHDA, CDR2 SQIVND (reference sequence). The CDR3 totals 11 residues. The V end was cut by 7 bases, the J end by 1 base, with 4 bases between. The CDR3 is CASTRNTEAFF. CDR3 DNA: TGTGCCAGTACTCGGAACACTGAAGCTTTCTTT. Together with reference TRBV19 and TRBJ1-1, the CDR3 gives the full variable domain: DGGITQSPKYLFRKEGQNVTLSCEQNLNHDAMYWYRQDPGQGLRLIYYSQIVNDFQKGDIAEGYSVSREKKESFPLTVTSAQKNPTAFYLCASTRNTEAFFGQGTRLTVV.

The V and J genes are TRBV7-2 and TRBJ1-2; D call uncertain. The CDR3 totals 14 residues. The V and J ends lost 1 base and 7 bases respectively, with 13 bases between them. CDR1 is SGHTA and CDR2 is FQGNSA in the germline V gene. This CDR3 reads CASSLGGQPSGYTF. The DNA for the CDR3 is TGTGCCAGCAGCTTAGGAGGTCAGCCAAGTGGCTACACCTTC.

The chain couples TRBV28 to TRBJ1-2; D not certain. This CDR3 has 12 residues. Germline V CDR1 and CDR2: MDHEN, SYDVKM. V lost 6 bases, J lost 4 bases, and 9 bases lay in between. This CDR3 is CASSPRFYGYTF. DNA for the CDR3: TGTGCCAGCAGCCCCAGATTCTATGGCTACACCTTC.

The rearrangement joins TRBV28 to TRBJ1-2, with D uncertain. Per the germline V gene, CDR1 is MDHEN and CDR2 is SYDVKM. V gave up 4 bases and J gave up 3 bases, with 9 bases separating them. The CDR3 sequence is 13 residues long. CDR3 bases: TGTGCCAGCAGTTCCCATGTGGACTATGGCTACACCTTC. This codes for CASSSHVDYGYTF.

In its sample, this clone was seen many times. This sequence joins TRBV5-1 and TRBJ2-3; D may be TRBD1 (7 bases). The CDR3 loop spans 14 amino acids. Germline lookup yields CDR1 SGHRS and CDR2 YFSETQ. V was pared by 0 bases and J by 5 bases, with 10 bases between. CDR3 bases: TGCGCCAGCAGCTTGGGTCAGGGGGGAGATACGCAGTATTTT. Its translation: CASSLGQGGDTQYF. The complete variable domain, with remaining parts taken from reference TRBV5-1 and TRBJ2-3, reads KAGVTQTPRYLIKTRGQQVTLSCSPISGHRSVSWYQQTPGQGLQFLFEYFSETQRNKGNFPGRFSGRQFSNSRSEMNVSTLELGDSALYLCASSLGQGGDTQYFGPGTRLTVL.

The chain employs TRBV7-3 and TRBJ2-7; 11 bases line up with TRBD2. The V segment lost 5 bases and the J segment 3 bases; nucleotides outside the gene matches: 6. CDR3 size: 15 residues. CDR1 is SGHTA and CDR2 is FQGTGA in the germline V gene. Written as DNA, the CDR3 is TGTGCCAGCAGCCAACTAGCGGGAGTGGGCTACGAGCAGTACTTC. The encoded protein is CASSQLAGVGYEQYF.

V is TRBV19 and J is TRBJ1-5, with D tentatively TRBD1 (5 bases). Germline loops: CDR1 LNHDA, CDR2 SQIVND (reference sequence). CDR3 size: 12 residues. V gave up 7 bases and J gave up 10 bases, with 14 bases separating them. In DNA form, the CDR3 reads TGTGCCAGTACGGGGGAGGGTAGACCCCAGCATTTT. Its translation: CASTGEGRPQHF.

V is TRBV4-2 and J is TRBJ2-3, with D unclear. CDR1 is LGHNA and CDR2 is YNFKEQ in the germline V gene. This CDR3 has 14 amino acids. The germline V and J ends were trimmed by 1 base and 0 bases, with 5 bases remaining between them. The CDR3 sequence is CASSQGYSTDTQYF. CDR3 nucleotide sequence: TGTGCCAGCAGCCAAGGGTATAGCACAGATACGCAGTATTTT.

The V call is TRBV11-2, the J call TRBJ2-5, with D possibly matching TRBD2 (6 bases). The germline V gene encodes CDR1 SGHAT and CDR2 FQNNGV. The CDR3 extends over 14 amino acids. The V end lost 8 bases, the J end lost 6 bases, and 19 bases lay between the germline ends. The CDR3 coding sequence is TGTGCCAGCGGGGTTCCTAGCGTTGGGAAGACCCAGTACTTC. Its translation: CASGVPSVGKTQYF.

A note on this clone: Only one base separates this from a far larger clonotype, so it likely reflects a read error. The CDR3 region is CASSDRSTFSYGQYF. The CDR3 DNA follows: TGTGCCAGCAGTGACCGTTCTACATTCTCCTACGGGCAGTACTTC. The rearrangement uses TRBV2 and TRBJ2-7; D is uncertain. Germline V lookup: CDR1 SNHLY, CDR2 FYNNEI. The CDR3 contains 15 residues.

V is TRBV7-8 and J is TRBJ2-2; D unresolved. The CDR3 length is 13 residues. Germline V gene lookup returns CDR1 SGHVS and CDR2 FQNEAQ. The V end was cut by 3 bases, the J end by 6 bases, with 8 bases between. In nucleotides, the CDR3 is TGTGCCAGCAGCTTTGGGAAGGCCGGGGAGCTGTTTTTT. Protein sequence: CASSFGKAGELFF.

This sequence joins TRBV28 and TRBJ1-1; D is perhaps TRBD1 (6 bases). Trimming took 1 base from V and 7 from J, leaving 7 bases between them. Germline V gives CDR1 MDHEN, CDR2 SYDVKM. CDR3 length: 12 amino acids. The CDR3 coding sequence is TGTGCCAGCAGTTTATTACAGGGTGAAGCTTTCTTT. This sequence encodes CASSLLQGEAFF.

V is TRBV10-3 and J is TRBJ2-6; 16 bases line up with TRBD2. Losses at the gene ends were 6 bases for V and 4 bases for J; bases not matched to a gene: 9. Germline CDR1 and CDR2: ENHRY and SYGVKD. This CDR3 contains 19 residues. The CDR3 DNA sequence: TGTGCCATCAGCCCCGGGGGACTAGCGGGAGGGCCGGGGGCCAACGTCCTGACTTTC. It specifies CAISPGGLAGGPGANVLTF.

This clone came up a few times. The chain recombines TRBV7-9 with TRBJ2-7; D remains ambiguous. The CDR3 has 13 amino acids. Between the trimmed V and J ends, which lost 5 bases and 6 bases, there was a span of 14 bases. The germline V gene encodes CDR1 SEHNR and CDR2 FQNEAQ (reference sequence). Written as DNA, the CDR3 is TGTGCCAGCAGCCCCAAGGGCACCCTCGAGCAGTACTTC. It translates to CASSPKGTLEQYF.

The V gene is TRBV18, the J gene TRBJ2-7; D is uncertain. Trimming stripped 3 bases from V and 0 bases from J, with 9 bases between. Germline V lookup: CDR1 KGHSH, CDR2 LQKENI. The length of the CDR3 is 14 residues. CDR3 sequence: CASSPEISSYEQYF. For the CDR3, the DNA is TGTGCCAGCTCACCGGAAATCAGCTCCTACGAGCAGTACTTC.

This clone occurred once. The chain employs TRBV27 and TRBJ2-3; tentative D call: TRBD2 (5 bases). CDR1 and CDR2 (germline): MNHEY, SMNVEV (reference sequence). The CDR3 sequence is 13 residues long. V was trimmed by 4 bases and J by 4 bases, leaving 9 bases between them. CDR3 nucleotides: TGTGCCAGCAGTTCTGCCGGGGCAGATACGCAGTATTTT. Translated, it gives CASSSAGADTQYF.

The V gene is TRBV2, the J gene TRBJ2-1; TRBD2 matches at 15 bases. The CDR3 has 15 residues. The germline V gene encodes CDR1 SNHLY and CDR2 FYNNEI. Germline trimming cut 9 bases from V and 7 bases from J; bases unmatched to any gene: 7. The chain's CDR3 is CARPGTSGRLNEQFF. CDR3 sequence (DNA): TGTGCCAGACCCGGGACTAGCGGGAGGTTAAATGAGCAGTTCTTC. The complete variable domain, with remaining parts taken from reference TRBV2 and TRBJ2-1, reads EPEVTQTPSHQVTQMGQEVILRCVPISNHLYFYWYRQILGQKVEFLVSFYNNEISEKSEIFDDQFSVERPDGSNFTLKIRSTKLEDSAMYFCARPGTSGRLNEQFFGPGTRLTVL.

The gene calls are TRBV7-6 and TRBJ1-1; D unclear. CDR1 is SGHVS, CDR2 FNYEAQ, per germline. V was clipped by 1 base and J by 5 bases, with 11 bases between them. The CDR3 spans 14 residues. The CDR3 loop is CASSLVVSGTEAFF. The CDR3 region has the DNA TGTGCCAGCAGCTTAGTTGTCTCTGGAACTGAAGCTTTCTTT.

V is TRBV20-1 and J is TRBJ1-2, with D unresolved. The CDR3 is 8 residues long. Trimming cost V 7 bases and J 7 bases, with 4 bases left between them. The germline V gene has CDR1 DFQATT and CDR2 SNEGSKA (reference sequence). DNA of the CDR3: TGCAGTGGAGGTGGCTACACCTTC. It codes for CSGGGYTF.

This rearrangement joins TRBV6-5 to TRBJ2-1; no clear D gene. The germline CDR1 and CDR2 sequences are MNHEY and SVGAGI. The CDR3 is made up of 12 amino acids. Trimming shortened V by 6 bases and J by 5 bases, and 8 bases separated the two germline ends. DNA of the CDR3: TGTGCCAGCAGGACCTTCAACAATGAGCAGTTCTTC. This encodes CASRTFNNEQFF.

The CDR3 spells CASSLSPRGHTFF. CDR3 sequence (DNA): TGTGCCAGCAGCTTATCGCCCAGGGGGCATACCTTCTTC. V is TRBV7-2 and J is TRBJ2-1; 8 bases are a match to TRBD1. Germline trimming cut 2 bases from V and 16 bases from J; bases unmatched to any gene: 10. The CDR3 is 13 amino acids. CDR1 is SGHTA and CDR2 is FQGNSA in the germline V gene.

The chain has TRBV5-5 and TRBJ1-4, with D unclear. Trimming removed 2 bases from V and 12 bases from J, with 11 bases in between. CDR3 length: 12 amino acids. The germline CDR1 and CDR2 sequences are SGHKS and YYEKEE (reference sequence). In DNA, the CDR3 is TGTGCCAGCAGCTTTTATGGCCAGGAACTGTTTTTT. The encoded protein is CASSFYGQELFF.

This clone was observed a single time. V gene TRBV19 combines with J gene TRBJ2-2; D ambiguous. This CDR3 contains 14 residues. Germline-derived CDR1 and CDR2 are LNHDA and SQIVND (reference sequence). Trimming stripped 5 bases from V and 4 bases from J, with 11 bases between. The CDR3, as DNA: TGTGCCAGTAGTGCACGATACTCCACCGGGGAGCTGTTTTTT. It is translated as CASSARYSTGELFF.

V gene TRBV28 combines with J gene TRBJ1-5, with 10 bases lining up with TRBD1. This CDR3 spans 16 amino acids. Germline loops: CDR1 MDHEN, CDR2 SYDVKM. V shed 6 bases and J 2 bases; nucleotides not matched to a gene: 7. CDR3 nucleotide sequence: TGTGCCAGCAGCCCCCTGACAGGGGGCGGCAATCAGCCCCAGCATTTT. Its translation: CASSPLTGGGNQPQHF.

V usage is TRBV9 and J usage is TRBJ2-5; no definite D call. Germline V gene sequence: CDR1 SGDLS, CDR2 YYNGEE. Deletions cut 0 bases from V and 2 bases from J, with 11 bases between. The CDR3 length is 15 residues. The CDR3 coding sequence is TGTGCCAGCAGCGTAGCCGGACGCCGACAAGAGACCCAGTACTTC. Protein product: CASSVAGRRQETQYF.

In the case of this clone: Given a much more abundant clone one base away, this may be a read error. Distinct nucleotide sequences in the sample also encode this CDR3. The CDR3 nucleotides are TGTGCCTGGAATAGGCTGGGGAACACTGAAGCTTTCTTT. Its protein is CAWNRLGNTEAFF. The genes are TRBV30 and TRBJ1-1; D is unresolved. The V end lost 4 bases, the J end lost 1 base, and 10 bases lay between the germline ends. Germline loops: CDR1 GTSNPN, CDR2 SVGIG (reference sequence). The CDR3 consists of 13 residues.

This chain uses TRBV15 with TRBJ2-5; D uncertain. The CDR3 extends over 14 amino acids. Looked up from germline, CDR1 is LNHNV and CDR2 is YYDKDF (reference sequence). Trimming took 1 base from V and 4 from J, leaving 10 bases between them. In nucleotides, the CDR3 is TGTGCCACCAGCAGAGCGACCTCGCGAGAGACCCAGTACTTC. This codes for CATSRATSRETQYF.

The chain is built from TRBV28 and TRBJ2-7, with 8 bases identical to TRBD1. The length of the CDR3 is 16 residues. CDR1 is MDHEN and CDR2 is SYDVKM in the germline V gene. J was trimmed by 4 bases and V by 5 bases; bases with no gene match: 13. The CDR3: CASSLPTGGGVYEQYF. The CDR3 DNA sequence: TGTGCCAGCAGTCTTCCTACAGGGGGAGGTGTTTACGAGCAGTACTTC.

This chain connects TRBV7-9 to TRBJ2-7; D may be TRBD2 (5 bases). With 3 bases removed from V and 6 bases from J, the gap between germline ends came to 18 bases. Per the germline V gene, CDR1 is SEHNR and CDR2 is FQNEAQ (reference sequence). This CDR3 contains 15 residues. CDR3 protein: CASSLSGRATGEQYF. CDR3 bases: TGTGCCAGCAGCTTGAGCGGAAGGGCTACTGGCGAGCAGTACTTC.